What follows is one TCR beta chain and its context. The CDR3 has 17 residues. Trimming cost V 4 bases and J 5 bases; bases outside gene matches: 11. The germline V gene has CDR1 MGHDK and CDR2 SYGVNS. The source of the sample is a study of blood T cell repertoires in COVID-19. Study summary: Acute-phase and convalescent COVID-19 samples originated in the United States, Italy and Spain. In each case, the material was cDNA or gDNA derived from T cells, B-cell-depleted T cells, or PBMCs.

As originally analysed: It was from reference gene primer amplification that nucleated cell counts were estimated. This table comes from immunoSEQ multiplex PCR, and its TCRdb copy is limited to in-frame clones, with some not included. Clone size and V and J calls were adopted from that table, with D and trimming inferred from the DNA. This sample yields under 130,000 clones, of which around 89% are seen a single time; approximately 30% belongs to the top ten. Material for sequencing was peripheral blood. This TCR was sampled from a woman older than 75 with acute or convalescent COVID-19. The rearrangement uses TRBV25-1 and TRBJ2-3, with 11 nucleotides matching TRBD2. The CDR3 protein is CASSALGSGGVGDTQYF. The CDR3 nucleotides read TGTGCCAGCAGTGCCCTGGGTAGCGGGGGGGTCGGAGATACGCAGTATTTT.